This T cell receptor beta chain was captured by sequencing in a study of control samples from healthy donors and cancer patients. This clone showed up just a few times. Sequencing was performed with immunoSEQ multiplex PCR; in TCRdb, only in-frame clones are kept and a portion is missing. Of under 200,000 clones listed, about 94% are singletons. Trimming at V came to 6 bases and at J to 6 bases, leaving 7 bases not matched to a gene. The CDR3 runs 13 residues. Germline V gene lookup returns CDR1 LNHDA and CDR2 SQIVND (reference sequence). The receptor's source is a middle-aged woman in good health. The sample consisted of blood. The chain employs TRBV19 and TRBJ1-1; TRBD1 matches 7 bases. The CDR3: CASRPGTVPEAFF. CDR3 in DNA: TGTGCCAGTAGACCCGGGACAGTACCTGAAGCTTTCTTT.